This T cell receptor beta chain appears in the sequencing data of a study of control samples from healthy donors and cancer patients. This CDR3 has 13 residues. Deletions cut 5 bases from V and 6 bases from J, with 11 bases between. Here immunoSEQ multiplex PCR was the method, and the copy in TCRdb shows in-frame clones only, minus some. The sample lists some 120,000 clones, 85% to 90% seen once, with around 1.1% in the top ten. The chain recombines TRBV12-3 or TRBV12-4 with TRBJ1-5; D is undetermined. Specimen: PBMCs. The sequence came from a woman between 50 and 59 years old with colorectal cancer. Written as DNA, the CDR3 is TGTGCCAGCAGTAAATCCAGTTTTCAGCCCCAGCATTTT. Translated, it gives CASSKSSFQPQHF.